Listed here are 10 T cell receptor beta chains from one sample, sequenced in a study of blood T cell repertoires in COVID-19. This table comes from immunoSEQ multiplex PCR, and its TCRdb copy is limited to in-frame clones, with some not included. The data show 200,000 to 250,000 clones, approximately 83% seen once. The sample comprised PBMCs or T cells enriched from blood (not recorded which). These receptors came from a woman aged 40 to 49 with acute COVID-19.

This rearrangement joins TRBV7-9 to TRBJ1-1, with 10 positions matching TRBD1. After removal of 6 bases from V and 11 bases from J, the junction contained 12 bases not matched to a gene. In germline, CDR1 is SEHNR, CDR2 FQNEAQ (reference sequence). CDR3 size: 14 residues. CDR3 loop: CASRSGDRGRGAFF. DNA for the CDR3: TGTGCCAGCAGATCCGGGGACAGGGGTAGAGGGGCTTTCTTT.

The V and J genes are TRBV5-1 and TRBJ2-7, with a tentative D call TRBD1 (6 bases). V was clipped by 4 bases and J by 3 bases, with 14 bases between them. Germline lookup yields CDR1 SGHRS and CDR2 YFSETQ. This CDR3 contains 14 residues. The CDR3 DNA follows: TGCGCCAGCAGCCACCCGGACAGTCACTACGAGCAGTACTTC. Protein sequence: CASSHPDSHYEQYF.

This clone was seen a few times. This sequence joins TRBV7-2 and TRBJ1-2; possibly TRBD1 for D (6 bases). The CDR3 length is 16 residues. V lost 5 bases, J lost 0 bases, and 16 bases lay in between. CDR1 and CDR2 (germline): SGHTA, FQGNSA. CDR3 sequence: CASSPYLTGANYGYTF. In DNA, the CDR3 is TGTGCCAGCAGCCCTTATTTGACAGGTGCTAACTATGGCTACACCTTC.

The chain carries TRBV9 and TRBJ1-2, with D possibly being TRBD1 (5 bases). This CDR3 has 12 amino acids. Trimming left V 1 base short and J 8 bases short, with 9 bases between. Germline loops: CDR1 SGDLS, CDR2 YYNGEE. As DNA, the CDR3 is TGTGCCAGCAGCGTAACGGGGGACGGCTACACCTTC. It yields the protein CASSVTGDGYTF.

The V gene is TRBV6-4, the J gene TRBJ1-1; D might be TRBD1 (5 bases). V was cut by 1 base and J by 7 bases, with 13 bases left in between. The CDR3 runs 14 residues. The V gene's germline CDR1 is MRHNA and CDR2 SNTAGT. CDR3 in amino acids: CASSDFISGIEAFF. CDR3 sequence (DNA): TGTGCCAGCAGTGACTTTATTTCAGGGATTGAAGCTTTCTTT.

Worth noting for this clone: Different DNA sequences within this sample yield the same CDR3. The rearrangement links TRBV7-6 to TRBJ1-3, with D possibly TRBD1 on 5 matching bases. This CDR3 is built from 16 residues. Germline V gene lookup returns CDR1 SGHVS and CDR2 FNYEAQ. The V end was cut by 4 bases, the J end by 0 bases, with 13 bases between. CDR3 protein: CASSSPARDSGNTIYF. CDR3 sequence (DNA): TGTGCCAGCAGCTCCCCGGCCAGGGACTCTGGAAACACCATATATTTT.

This clone has only one observation. The chain carries TRBV5-1 and TRBJ1-1; 8 bases are a match to TRBD1. Trimming cost V 5 bases and J 5 bases; bases outside gene matches: 5. The CDR3 is 13 amino acids. The germline V gene encodes CDR1 SGHRS and CDR2 YFSETQ. The CDR3 loop reads CASSSGGGTEAFF. CDR3 nucleotides: TGCGCCAGCAGTTCAGGGGGCGGGACTGAAGCTTTCTTT.

The gene calls are TRBV6-1 and TRBJ1-5; TRBD1 matches at 10 bases. V dropped 3 bases and J dropped 1; count of bases not matched to a gene: 0. The CDR3 length is 15 residues. Germline assignment: CDR1 MNHNS and CDR2 SASEGT. CDR3 DNA sequence: TGTGCCAGCAGTGAGGACAGGGGGAGCAATCAGCCCCAGCATTTT. This gives the protein CASSEDRGSNQPQHF.

CDR3 coding DNA: TGCGCCAGCAGCCCAGGACTAGCGGGAGTGGGGACCGGGGAGCTGTTTTTT. Translating gives CASSPGLAGVGTGELFF. The chain combines TRBV5-1 with TRBJ2-2, with 13 bases identical to TRBD2. Per germline, CDR1 SGHRS and CDR2 YFSETQ. V lost 4 bases and J lost 5; bases outside the gene matches: 8. The CDR3 has 17 amino acids.

This CDR3 is CASGPGQEYNEQFF. Here the CDR3 DNA reads TGTGCTAGTGGACCGGGACAGGAATACAATGAGCAGTTCTTC. The chain couples TRBV12-5 to TRBJ2-1; the match to TRBD1 covers 8 bases. The trim removed 6 bases at V and 4 bases at J, leaving 5 bases unmatched. Looked up from germline, CDR1 is LGHNT and CDR2 is FRNRAP. The CDR3 consists of 14 residues.